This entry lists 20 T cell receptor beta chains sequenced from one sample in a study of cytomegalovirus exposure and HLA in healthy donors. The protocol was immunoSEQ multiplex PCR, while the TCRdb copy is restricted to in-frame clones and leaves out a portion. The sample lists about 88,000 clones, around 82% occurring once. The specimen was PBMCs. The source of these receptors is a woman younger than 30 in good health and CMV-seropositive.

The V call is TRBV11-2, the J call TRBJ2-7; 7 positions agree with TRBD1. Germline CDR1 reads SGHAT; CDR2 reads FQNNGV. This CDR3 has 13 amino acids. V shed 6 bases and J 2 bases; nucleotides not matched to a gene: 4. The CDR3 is CASRGTATYEQYF. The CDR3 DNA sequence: TGTGCCAGCAGGGGGACAGCCACCTACGAGCAGTACTTC.

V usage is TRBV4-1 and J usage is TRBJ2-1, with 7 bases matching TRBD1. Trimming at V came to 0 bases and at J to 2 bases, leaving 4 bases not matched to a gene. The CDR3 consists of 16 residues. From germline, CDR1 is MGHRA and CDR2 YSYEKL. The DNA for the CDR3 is TGCGCCAGCAGCCAAGATATGACAGGGCCCTACAATGAGCAGTTCTTC. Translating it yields CASSQDMTGPYNEQFF.

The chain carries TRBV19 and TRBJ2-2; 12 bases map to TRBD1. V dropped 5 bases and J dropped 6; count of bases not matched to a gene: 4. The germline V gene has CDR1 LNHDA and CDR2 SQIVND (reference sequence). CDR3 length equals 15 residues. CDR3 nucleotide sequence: TGTGCCAGTAGTTGGGGACAGGGGGCCTCCGGGGAGCTGTTTTTT. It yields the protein CASSWGQGASGELFF.

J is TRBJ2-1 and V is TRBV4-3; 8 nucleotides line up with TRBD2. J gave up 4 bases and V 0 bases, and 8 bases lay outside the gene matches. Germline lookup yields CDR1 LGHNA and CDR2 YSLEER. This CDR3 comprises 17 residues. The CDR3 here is CASSQDHSGGRYNEQFF. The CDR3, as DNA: TGCGCCAGCAGCCAAGATCACAGCGGGGGAAGATACAATGAGCAGTTCTTC.

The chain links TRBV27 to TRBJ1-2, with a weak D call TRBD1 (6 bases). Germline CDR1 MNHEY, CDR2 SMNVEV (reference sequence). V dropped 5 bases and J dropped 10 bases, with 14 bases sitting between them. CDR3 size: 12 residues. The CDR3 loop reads CASSTNRATYTF. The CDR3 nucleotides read TGTGCCAGCAGTACAAACAGGGCGACCTACACCTTC.

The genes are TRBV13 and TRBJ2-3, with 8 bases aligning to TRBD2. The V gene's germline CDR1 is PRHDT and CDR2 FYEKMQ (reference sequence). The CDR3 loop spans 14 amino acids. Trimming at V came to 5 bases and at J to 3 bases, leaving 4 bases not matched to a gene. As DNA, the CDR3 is TGTGCCAGCAGCCCCCGGGGGGGTACAGATACGCAGTATTTT. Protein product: CASSPRGGTDTQYF.

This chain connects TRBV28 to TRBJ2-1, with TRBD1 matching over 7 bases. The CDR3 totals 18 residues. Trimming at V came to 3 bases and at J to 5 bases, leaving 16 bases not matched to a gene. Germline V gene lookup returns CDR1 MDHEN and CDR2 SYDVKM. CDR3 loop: CASSLLYWRTGANNEQFF. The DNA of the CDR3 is TGTGCCAGCAGTTTGTTGTATTGGCGGACAGGCGCTAACAATGAGCAGTTCTTC.

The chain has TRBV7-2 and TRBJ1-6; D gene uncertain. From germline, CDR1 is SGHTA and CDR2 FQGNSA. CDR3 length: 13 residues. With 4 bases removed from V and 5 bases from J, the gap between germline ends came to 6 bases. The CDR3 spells CASSSLHNSPLHF. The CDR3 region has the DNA TGTGCCAGCAGCTCCCTCCATAATTCACCCCTCCACTTT.

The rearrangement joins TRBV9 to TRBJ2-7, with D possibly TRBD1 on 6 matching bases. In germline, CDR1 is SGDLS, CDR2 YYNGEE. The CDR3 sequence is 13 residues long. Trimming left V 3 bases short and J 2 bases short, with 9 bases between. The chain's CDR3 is CASSGQATYEQYF. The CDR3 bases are TGTGCCAGCAGCGGACAGGCGACCTACGAGCAGTACTTC.

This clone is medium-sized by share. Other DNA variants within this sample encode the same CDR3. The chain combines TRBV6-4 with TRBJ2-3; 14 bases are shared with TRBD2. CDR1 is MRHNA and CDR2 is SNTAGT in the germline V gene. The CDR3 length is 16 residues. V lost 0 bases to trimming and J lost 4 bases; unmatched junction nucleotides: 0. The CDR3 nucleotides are TGTGCCAGCAGTGACTCGACTAGCGGGGGGGCAGATACGCAGTATTTT. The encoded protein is CASSDSTSGGADTQYF.

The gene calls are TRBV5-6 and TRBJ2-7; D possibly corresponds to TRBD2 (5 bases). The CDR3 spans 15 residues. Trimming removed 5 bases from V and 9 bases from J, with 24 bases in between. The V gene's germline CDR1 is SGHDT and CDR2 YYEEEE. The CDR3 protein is CASSMRAHFPKGQYF. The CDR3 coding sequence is TGTGCCAGCAGTATGCGGGCCCACTTTCCGAAAGGGCAGTACTTC. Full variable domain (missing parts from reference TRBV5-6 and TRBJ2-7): DAGVTQSPTHLIKTRGQQVTLRCSPKSGHDTVSWYQQALGQGPQFIFQYYEEEERQRGNFPDRFSGHQFPNYSSELNVNALLLGDSALYLCASSMRAHFPKGQYFGPGTRLTVT.

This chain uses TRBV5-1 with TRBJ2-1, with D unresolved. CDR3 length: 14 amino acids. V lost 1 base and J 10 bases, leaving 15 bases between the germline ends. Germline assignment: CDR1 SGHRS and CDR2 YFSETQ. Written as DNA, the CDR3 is TGCGCCAGCAGCTTGTCGACGGAAGCCGGGGAGCAGTTCTTC. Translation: CASSLSTEAGEQFF. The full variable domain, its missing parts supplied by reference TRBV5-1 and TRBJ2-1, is KAGVTQTPRYLIKTRGQQVTLSCSPISGHRSVSWYQQTPGQGLQFLFEYFSETQRNKGNFPGRFSGRQFSNSRSEMNVSTLELGDSALYLCASSLSTEAGEQFFGPGTRLTVL.

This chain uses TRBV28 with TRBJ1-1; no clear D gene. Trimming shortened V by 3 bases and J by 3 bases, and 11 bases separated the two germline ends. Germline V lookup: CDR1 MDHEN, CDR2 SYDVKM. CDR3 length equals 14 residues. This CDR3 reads CASSFSRLYTEAFF. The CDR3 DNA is TGTGCCAGCAGTTTCTCTCGGTTGTACACTGAAGCTTTCTTT.

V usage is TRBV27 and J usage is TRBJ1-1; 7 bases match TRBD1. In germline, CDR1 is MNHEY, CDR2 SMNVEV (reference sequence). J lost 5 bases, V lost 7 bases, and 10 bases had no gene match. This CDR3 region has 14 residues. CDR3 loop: CASISDREDTEAFF. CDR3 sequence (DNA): TGTGCCAGCATCTCTGACAGGGAAGATACTGAAGCTTTCTTT.

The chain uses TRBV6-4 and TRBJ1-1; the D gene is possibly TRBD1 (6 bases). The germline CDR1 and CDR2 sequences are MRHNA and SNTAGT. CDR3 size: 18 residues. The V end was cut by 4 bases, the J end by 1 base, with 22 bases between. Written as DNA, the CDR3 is TGTGCCAGCAGTGCCACCCCCACAGGGACGGGATCGAACACTGAAGCTTTCTTT. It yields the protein CASSATPTGTGSNTEAFF.

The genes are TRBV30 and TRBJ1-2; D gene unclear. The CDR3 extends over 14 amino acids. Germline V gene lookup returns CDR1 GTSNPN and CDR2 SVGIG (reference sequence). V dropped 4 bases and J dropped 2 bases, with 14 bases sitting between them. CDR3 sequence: CAWIRSVENYGYTF. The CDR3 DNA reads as TGTGCCTGGATTCGGTCCGTCGAAAACTATGGCTACACCTTC. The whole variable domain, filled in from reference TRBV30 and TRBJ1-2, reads SQTIHQWPATLVQPVGSPLSLECTVEGTSNPNLYWYRQAAGRGLQLLFYSVGIGQISSEVPQNLSASRPQDRQFILSSKKLLLSDSGFYLCAWIRSVENYGYTFGSGTRLTVV.

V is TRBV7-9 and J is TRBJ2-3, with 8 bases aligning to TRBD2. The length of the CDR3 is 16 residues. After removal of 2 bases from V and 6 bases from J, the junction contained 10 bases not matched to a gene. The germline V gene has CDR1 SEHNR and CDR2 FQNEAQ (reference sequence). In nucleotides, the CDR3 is TGTGCCAGCAGCTTATTAACCGGGGGGGCCGGGGATACGCAGTATTTT. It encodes CASSLLTGGAGDTQYF.

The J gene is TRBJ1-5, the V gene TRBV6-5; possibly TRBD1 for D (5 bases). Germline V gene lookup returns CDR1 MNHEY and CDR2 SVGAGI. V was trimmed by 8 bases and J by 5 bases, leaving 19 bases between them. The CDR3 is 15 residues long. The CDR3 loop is CASAGGGGSDQPQHF. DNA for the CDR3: TGTGCCAGCGCAGGAGGCGGGGGGTCCGATCAGCCCCAGCATTTT.

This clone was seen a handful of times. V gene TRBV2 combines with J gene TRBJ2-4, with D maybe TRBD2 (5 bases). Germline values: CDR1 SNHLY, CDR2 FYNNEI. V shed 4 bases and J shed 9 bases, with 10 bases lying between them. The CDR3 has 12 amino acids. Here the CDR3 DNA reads TGTGCCAGCAGTGCTCTAGCCGGCATTCAGTACTTC. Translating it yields CASSALAGIQYF. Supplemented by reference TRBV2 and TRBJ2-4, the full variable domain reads EPEVTQTPSHQVTQMGQEVILRCVPISNHLYFYWYRQILGQKVEFLVSFYNNEISEKSEIFDDQFSVERPDGSNFTLKIRSTKLEDSAMYFCASSALAGIQYFGAGTRLSVL.

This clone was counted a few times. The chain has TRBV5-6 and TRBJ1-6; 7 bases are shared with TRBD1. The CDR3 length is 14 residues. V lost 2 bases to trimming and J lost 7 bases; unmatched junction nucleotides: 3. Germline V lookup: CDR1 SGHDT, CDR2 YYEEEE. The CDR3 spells CASSFDRANSPLHF. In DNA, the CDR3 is TGTGCCAGCAGCTTTGACAGGGCAAATTCACCCCTCCACTTT.